This T cell receptor (beta chain) was recorded in a study of blood T cell repertoires in COVID-19. About the study: Sources were T cells, B-cell-depleted T cells, or PBMCs; the material itself was cDNA or gDNA.

Original analysis: How many nucleated cells were present was estimated from reference gene primer amplification. TCRdb keeps only in-frame clones here, not all; method: immunoSEQ multiplex PCR. V and J calls and clone size are those listed in that table; D and trimming were worked out from the DNA. The table has 250,000 to 350,000 clones, 86% seen once. The sample taken for sequencing was peripheral blood. This TCR derives from a woman aged 50 to 60 with acute or convalescent COVID-19.

The CDR3 sequence is CASSPDTNSGNTIYF. The CDR3 DNA reads as TGCGCCAGCAGCCCGGACACCAACTCTGGAAACACCATATATTTT. V gene TRBV5-1 combines with J gene TRBJ1-3, with D possibly matching TRBD1 (5 bases). Trimming removed 4 bases at V and 0 bases at J, with 11 bases between. CDR3 length equals 15 residues. Germline CDR1 is SGHRS and CDR2 is YFSETQ.